One TCR beta chain is described in this entry. The antigen is not known. The treatment here: approximately nine-day PBMC culture with coronavirus spike peptide pools or control peptides (ViraFEST assay). These data come from a study of vaccination and CD4 T cells after COVID-19. Study as a whole: Typically, post-vaccine samples were obtained a median roughly 70 days after dose two, within a range of 14 to 241. In culture, cells were exposed to overlapping spike peptides from SARS-CoV-2, HCoV-NL63, HCoV-OC43 and HCoV-229E.

Notes on the study in general: Looking at convalescent patients, 304 of their 307 vaccine-specific clones were spike mono-reactive.

With the Oncomine TCR Beta short-read assay, DNA from cultured CD4+ T cells was sequenced. In this case, cultured CD4+ T cells provided the extracted genomic DNA. TCRdb itself ran the PCR reads through MiXCR, one entry per CDR3 protein. The table has some 8,600 distinct CDR3 sequences, about three quarters seen once. The sequencing input was CD4+ T cells from blood, cultured in vitro. The sequence was collected from a human donor who had recovered from COVID-19.

The CDR3 spells CSANTQDREIYGYTF. As DNA, the CDR3 is TGCAGTGCTAACACACAGGACAGGGAAATCTATGGCTACACCTTC. The chain links TRBV20-1 to TRBJ1-2; TRBD1 agrees at 8 bases. V lost 4 bases and J lost 4; bases outside the gene matches: 11. Germline V gene sequence: CDR1 DFQATT, CDR2 SNEGSKA (reference sequence). CDR3 size: 15 residues.